These 6 T cell receptor beta chains originate from one sample sequenced in a study of cytomegalovirus exposure and HLA in healthy donors. The PCR had 60 Vbeta and 13 Jbeta primers. TCRdb's copy holds only in-frame clones and misses some; the assay was immunoSEQ multiplex PCR. This table holds roughly 150,000 clones, about 88% found once. Specimen: PBMCs. These TCRs come from a man under 40 in good health and CMV-seropositive.

This clone was seen once. CDR3 nucleotide sequence: TGTGCCAGCAGTGAAGGGTGGCAGGGAGAGACCCAGTACTTC. As protein: CASSEGWQGETQYF. The V and J genes are TRBV6-1 and TRBJ2-5; D is possibly TRBD1 (5 bases). This CDR3 has 14 amino acids. Germline loops: CDR1 MNHNS, CDR2 SASEGT. Trimming left V 1 base short and J 4 bases short, with 10 bases between.

CDR3 nucleotide sequence: TGTGCCACCTCCTTAGCGGGGACAGATACGCAGTATTTT. Its protein product is CATSLAGTDTQYF. The V call is TRBV11-2, the J call TRBJ2-3, with 8 positions matching TRBD2. The CDR3 spans 13 residues. Germline lookup yields CDR1 SGHAT and CDR2 FQNNGV. The V segment lost 10 bases and the J segment 3 bases; nucleotides outside the gene matches: 6.

This rearrangement joins TRBV6-5 to TRBJ1-1; no reliable D call. The V gene's germline CDR1 is MNHEY and CDR2 SVGAGI. CDR3 size: 11 residues. With 0 bases removed from V and 11 bases from J, the gap between germline ends came to 7 bases. The CDR3, as DNA: TGTGCCAGCAGTTACTCGAAACGGGCTTTCTTT. Its protein is CASSYSKRAFF.

Here the CDR3 reads CASSLNLDSNYGYTF. The CDR3 DNA reads as TGTGCCAGCAGTTTAAATCTGGACTCAAACTATGGCTACACCTTC. V is TRBV28 and J is TRBJ1-2; D is unclear. Germline V gene sequence: CDR1 MDHEN, CDR2 SYDVKM. This CDR3 spans 15 amino acids. V was pared by 2 bases and J by 2 bases, with 12 bases between.

The rearrangement links TRBV27 to TRBJ1-2, with D maybe TRBD1 (6 bases). Trimming left V 6 bases short and J 3 bases short, with 14 bases between. There are 14 residues in the CDR3. CDR1 and CDR2 from the germline V gene are MNHEY and SMNVEV (reference sequence). The DNA for the CDR3 is TGTGCCAGCAGCCGGGGGGCGGGGTACTATGGCTACACCTTC. Translated: CASSRGAGYYGYTF.

This chain links TRBV27 with TRBJ2-7; weak D call: TRBD2 (5 bases). Germline CDR1 MNHEY, CDR2 SMNVEV (reference sequence). The CDR3 sequence is 15 residues long. V lost 5 bases and J lost 0, with 14 bases in between. CDR3 protein: CASSLVASRSYEQYF. Here the CDR3 DNA reads TGTGCCAGCAGTCTGGTAGCGTCCCGCTCCTACGAGCAGTACTTC.